This is a list of T cell receptor beta chains from one sample in a study of regulatory T cells in long-lasting Graves disease. MiXCR was run by TCRdb on the multiplex PCR reads, yielding one entry per CDR3 protein. The sample shows around 460,000 distinct CDR3 sequences, approximately 23% of them seen only once. The specimen comprised peripheral blood mononuclear cells (PBMCs), sampled when the disease was refractory, from a patient treated with antithyroid drugs. These receptors originate from a female donor with Graves disease. The CDR3 runs from the conserved cysteine through the conserved F or W. D genes are given only for firm matches. Not every row has a clone size; where given, it reads once, few, many or a size class.

j_call | v_call | d_call | clone_size | cdr3_nt | cdr3_aa
TRBJ2-7 | TRBV6-1 | TRBD1 | many | TGTGCCAGCAGACTATTAGGACAGGCCGGTGGATGGGGCGAGCAGTACTTC | CASRLLGQAGGWGEQYF
TRBJ1-2 | TRBV6-1 | TRBD1 | NA | TGTGCCAGCAAAGACAGGGGTCTCGACTATGGCTACACCTTC | CASKDRGLDYGYTF
TRBJ1-4 | TRBV6-2/TRBV6-3 | NA | many | TGTGCCAGCAGTGCCATGGGGGCAACTAATGAAAAACTGTTTTTT | CASSAMGATNEKLFF
TRBJ2-3 | TRBV20-1 | NA | NA | TGCAGTGCTAGACTCCTCGGGGACGTCACAGATACGCAGTATTTT | CSARLLGDVTDTQYF
TRBJ1-4 | TRBV7-9 | NA | few | TGTGCCAGCATCCATAGCTTCAGAAGTAATGAAAAACTGTTTTTT | CASIHSFRSNEKLFF
TRBJ2-7 | TRBV6-1 | TRBD2 | many | TGTGCCAGCAAGGCTAGCGGGACCCTCTACGAGCAGTACTTC | CASKASGTLYEQYF
TRBJ1-5 | TRBV11-1 | NA | many | TGTGCCAGCAGCAGGACAGCCAGCGGGCCCCAGCATTTT | CASSRTASGPQHF
TRBJ2-7 | TRBV6-1 | NA | NA | TGTGCCAGCAGCACCGGGTTCCGCCTCGAGCAGTACTTC | CASSTGFRLEQYF
TRBJ2-5 | TRBV30 | NA | NA | TGTGCCTTTTCAGCGGGAGAGACCCAGTACTTC | CAFSAGETQYF
TRBJ2-1 | TRBV24-1 | TRBD2 | NA | TGTGCCACCAGTGATTTTAGACTAGCGGGAGAATACAATGAGCAGTTCTTC | CATSDFRLAGEYNEQFF
TRBJ2-1 | TRBV24-1 | TRBD1 | few | TGTGCCACCAGTGATTTAGGACAGGGTCGCAATGAGCAGTTCTTC | CATSDLGQGRNEQFF
TRBJ2-3 | TRBV15 | NA | NA | TGTGCCACCAGCAGAGATCTTTTCACAGATACGCAGTATTTT | CATSRDLFTDTQYF
TRBJ1-2 | TRBV29-1 | NA | NA | TGCAGCGTTGAAATGGGGCCTTACTATGGCTACACCTTC | CSVEMGPYYGYTF
TRBJ1-5 | TRBV3-2 | NA | NA | TGTGCCAGCAGCCAGGGGCCCGGCTATCGGCATTTT | CASSQGPGYRHF
TRBJ2-1 | TRBV2 | TRBD2 | NA | TGTGCCAGCAGCCTTAGCGGGGGGGGTAATGAGCAGTTCTTC | CASSLSGGGNEQFF
TRBJ2-5 | TRBV7-9 | NA | many | TGTGCCAGCAGATTAGGACAGACGTACCAAGAGACCCAGTACTTC | CASRLGQTYQETQYF
TRBJ2-3 | TRBV29-1 | TRBD2 | NA | TGCAGCGTTGGACTAGCGGGCACAGATACGCAGTATTTT | CSVGLAGTDTQYF
TRBJ2-7 | TRBV20-1 | TRBD1 | many | TGCAGTGCGTCGACAGGGGCCTTCGCCTACGAGCAGTACTTC | CSASTGAFAYEQYF
TRBJ1-2 | TRBV9 | NA | many | TGTGCCAGCAGCGTAGGGACAGAGAACTATGGCTACACCTTC | CASSVGTENYGYTF
TRBJ1-2 | TRBV11-2 | TRBD1 | NA | TGTGCCAGCAGCGCCCTGGGGGGACAGGGGGCAAAGTTGGTTAACTATGGCTACACCTTC | CASSALGGQGAKLVNYGYTF
TRBJ1-2 | TRBV2 | TRBD1 | many | TGTGCCAGCAGTAGACAGGGGGCAAGAGGCTACACCTTC | CASSRQGARGYTF
TRBJ1-2 | TRBV19 | NA | NA | TGTGCCAGTACCCCGCTCCCGAGTCCTAACTATGGCTACACCTTC | CASTPLPSPNYGYTF
TRBJ2-7 | TRBV30 | TRBD1 | few | TGTGCCCTAGGACAGGCAGCCTACGAGCAGTACTTC | CALGQAAYEQYF
TRBJ1-2 | TRBV2 | NA | many | TGTGCCAGCAGCTGGACAGACTATGGCTACACCTTC | CASSWTDYGYTF
TRBJ2-2 | TRBV19 | NA | many | TGTGCCAGTAGTACGATCGACTATTCCGGGGAGCTGTTTTTT | CASSTIDYSGELFF
TRBJ2-7 | TRBV2 | NA | NA | TGTGCCAGCACCCTTAGTCCGGGTTACGAGCAGTACTTC | CASTLSPGYEQYF
TRBJ2-7 | TRBV27 | NA | many | TGTGCCAGCAGTTTATCTACAGGGTATTACGAGCAGTACTTC | CASSLSTGYYEQYF
TRBJ1-3 | TRBV18 | NA | many | TGTGCCAGCAGCCCTCCTGGAAACACCATATATTTT | CASSPPGNTIYF
TRBJ2-5 | TRBV6-5 | TRBD1 | few | TGTGCCAGCAGTTATCGCGTAAAAGACAGGGGCGGGGTGAGGGACTTC | CASSYRVKDRGGVRDF
TRBJ1-2 | TRBV30 | NA | few | TGTGCCTGGACCATGAGGGGGAACTATGGCTACACCTTC | CAWTMRGNYGYTF
TRBJ2-6 | TRBV11-1 | TRBD1 | NA | TGTGCCAGCAGCGTAAAGACAGGGGGCGCCGGGGCCAACGTCCTGACTTTC | CASSVKTGGAGANVLTF
TRBJ1-1 | TRBV7-3 | NA | NA | TGTGCCAGCAGCTCGGGATCCGGCTTCATGAACACTGAAGCTTTCTTT | CASSSGSGFMNTEAFF
TRBJ1-3 | TRBV5-1 | NA | NA | TGCGCCAGCAGCTTGCTCGGTGACTCTGGAAACACCATATATTTT | CASSLLGDSGNTIYF
TRBJ2-7 | TRBV5-1 | NA | NA | TGCGCCAGCAGCTTGCGACAGCCCTCCTACGAGCAGTACTTC | CASSLRQPSYEQYF
TRBJ1-4 | TRBV2 | NA | many | TGTGCCAGCAGGCCCGGCGGGGGAGAAAAACTGTTTTTT | CASRPGGGEKLFF
TRBJ2-2 | TRBV19 | TRBD1 | few | TGTGCCAGTAGACCTGGACAGGGGGCAATCGGGGAGCTGTTTTTT | CASRPGQGAIGELFF
TRBJ1-1 | TRBV10-3 | NA | once | TGTGTCATCAGTGGACATCCCCAGAGCACTGAAGCTTTCTTT | CVISGHPQSTEAFF
TRBJ2-5 | TRBV7-2 | NA | NA | TGTGCCAGCAGCTTAGTGGGGCAGGCGGGAGAGACCCAGTACTTC | CASSLVGQAGETQYF
TRBJ2-7 | TRBV7-2 | NA | many | TGTGCCAGCAGTAAACAGGGTTTCGAGCAGTACTTC | CASSKQGFEQYF
TRBJ1-6 | TRBV2 | NA | many | TGTGCCAGCAGTGGGGAGTACCTGAGCTCACCCCTCCACTTT | CASSGEYLSSPLHF
TRBJ1-3 | TRBV7-6 | NA | few | TGTGCCAGCAGCTTACGGCAGGGGAACTCTGGAAACACCATATATTTT | CASSLRQGNSGNTIYF
TRBJ1-1 | TRBV7-9 | NA | many | TGTGCCAGCAGCTTAGTTAGGTTTGAAGCTTTCTTT | CASSLVRFEAFF
TRBJ2-1 | TRBV29-1 | NA | NA | TGCAGCGTCACAGACACCAATGAGCAGTTCTTC | CSVTDTNEQFF
TRBJ1-2 | TRBV2 | NA | many | TGTGCCAGCACCGACAGAATTGAGGGCTACACCTTC | CASTDRIEGYTF
TRBJ1-1 | TRBV19 | NA | NA | TGTGCCAGTAGTACCCCCGGGACATGGGGGCCGAGGAAAGGTTTCTTT | CASSTPGTWGPRKGFF
TRBJ2-2 | TRBV24-1 | NA | few | TGTGCCACCAGTGATTTGCCGGGGGCCGGCACCGGGGAGCTGTTTTTT | CATSDLPGAGTGELFF